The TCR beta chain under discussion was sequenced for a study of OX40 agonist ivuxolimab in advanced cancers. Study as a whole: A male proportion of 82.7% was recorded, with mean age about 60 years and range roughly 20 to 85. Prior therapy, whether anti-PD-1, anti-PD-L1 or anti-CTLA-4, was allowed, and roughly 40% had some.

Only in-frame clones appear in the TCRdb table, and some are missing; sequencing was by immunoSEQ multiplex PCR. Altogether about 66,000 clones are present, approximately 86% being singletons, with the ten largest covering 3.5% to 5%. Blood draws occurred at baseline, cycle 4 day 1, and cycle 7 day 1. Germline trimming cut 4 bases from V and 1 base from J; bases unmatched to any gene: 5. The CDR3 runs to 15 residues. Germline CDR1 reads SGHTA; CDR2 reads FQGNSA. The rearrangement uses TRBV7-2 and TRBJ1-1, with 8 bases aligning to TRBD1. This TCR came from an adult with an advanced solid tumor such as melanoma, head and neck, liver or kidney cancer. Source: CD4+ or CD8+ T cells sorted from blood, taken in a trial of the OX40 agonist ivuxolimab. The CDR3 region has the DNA TGTGCCAGCAGCTATACAGGGGGGAGGAACACTGAAGCTTTCTTT. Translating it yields CASSYTGGRNTEAFF.